This passage covers 21 T cell receptor beta chains from one sample sequenced in a study of shared clonotypes between healthy human individuals. Naive CD8 cells were CD45RO-negative, positively selected for CCR7, excluding terminally differentiated effector memory CD45RA+ cells. Profiled with immunoSEQ multiplex PCR; TCRdb holds only in-frame clones, not every one. The data show approximately 840,000 clones, around 96% seen once. Sequenced sample: naive CD8+ T cells sorted from blood. All receptors come from a man aged 30 to 39 in good health.

V is TRBV14 and J is TRBJ2-1, with D unclear. Germline-derived CDR1 and CDR2 are SGHDN and FVKESK. Trimming took off 0 bases at V and 0 bases at J, with 12 bases between the two ends. The CDR3 loop spans 17 amino acids. The DNA for the CDR3 is TGTGCCAGCAGCCAAGAGGTAGTAAGGGACTCCTACAATGAGCAGTTCTTC. Protein product: CASSQEVVRDSYNEQFF.

The chain carries TRBV7-8 and TRBJ2-7; no clear D. Trimming removed 3 bases at V and 3 bases at J, with 9 bases between. Germline lookup yields CDR1 SGHVS and CDR2 FQNEAQ. This CDR3 comprises 13 residues. DNA of the CDR3: TGTGCCAGCAGCTTGACGCGGCACTACGAGCAGTACTTC. Its protein product is CASSLTRHYEQYF.

The chain carries TRBV7-7 and TRBJ2-5; a possible D gene is TRBD2 (5 bases). Trimming shortened V by 3 bases and J by 4 bases, and 12 bases separated the two germline ends. Germline lookup yields CDR1 SSHAT and CDR2 FNYEAQ (reference sequence). The CDR3 is made up of 14 amino acids. In DNA, the CDR3 is TGTGCCAGCAGCTTGAGCGGCAAACGAGAGACCCAGTACTTC. This translates into CASSLSGKRETQYF.

V usage is TRBV5-1 and J usage is TRBJ2-7; D could derive from TRBD1 or TRBD2 (5 bases each). The germline V and J ends were trimmed by 4 bases and 7 bases, with 21 bases remaining between them. There are 15 residues in the CDR3. The germline V gene encodes CDR1 SGHRS and CDR2 YFSETQ. This chain's CDR3 is CASSRLGDGGPEQYF. Written as DNA, the CDR3 is TGCGCCAGCAGCAGACTCGGGGACGGCGGTCCAGAGCAGTACTTC.

The J gene is TRBJ2-4, the V gene TRBV7-2, with D possibly called TRBD1 or TRBD2 (5 bases each). The germline V gene has CDR1 SGHTA and CDR2 FQGNSA. There are 14 residues in the CDR3. The V end lost 1 base, the J end lost 7 bases, and 11 bases lay between the germline ends. CDR3 coding DNA: TGTGCCAGCAGCTTAGTGAGCAGGGACAACATTCAGTACTTC. Its translation: CASSLVSRDNIQYF.

The chain couples TRBV9 to TRBJ2-6; D not certain. Trimming took off 3 bases at V and 0 bases at J, with 10 bases between the two ends. The CDR3 has 16 residues. Germline V gives CDR1 SGDLS, CDR2 YYNGEE. CDR3 sequence: CASSESTLSGANVLTF. CDR3 DNA sequence: TGTGCCAGCAGCGAAAGCACGCTCTCTGGGGCCAACGTCCTGACTTTC.

The gene calls are TRBV6-5 and TRBJ2-3; D possibly corresponds to TRBD2 (5 bases). The CDR3 has 14 residues. The germline CDR1 and CDR2 sequences are MNHEY and SVGAGI. V gave up 7 bases and J gave up 3 bases, with 14 bases separating them. CDR3 nucleotide sequence: TGTGCCAGCACTCGTCCGGGAACGACAGATACGCAGTATTTT. Amino acid sequence: CASTRPGTTDTQYF.

The chain has TRBV30 and TRBJ2-7; 16 bases align to TRBD2. The germline V gene has CDR1 GTSNPN and CDR2 SVGIG (reference sequence). V dropped 3 bases and J dropped 4; count of bases not matched to a gene: 21. The CDR3 totals 21 residues. CDR3 nucleotide sequence: TGTGCCTGGAGCGGGGGACTAGCGGGAGGGCCCTTCCTCCCATCCGATTACGAGCAGTACTTC. Translating gives CAWSGGLAGGPFLPSDYEQYF.

The CDR3 DNA reads as TGTGCCAGCAGTGGTCGAGCGACAGGGTGGGACGAGCAGTACTTC. This sequence encodes CASSGRATGWDEQYF. This sequence joins TRBV6-1 and TRBJ2-7, with 7 bases fitting TRBD1. This CDR3 contains 15 residues. Trimming at V came to 4 bases and at J to 5 bases, leaving 11 bases not matched to a gene. Germline CDR1 and CDR2: MNHNS and SASEGT.

The V and J genes are TRBV27 and TRBJ2-7; D is possibly TRBD2 (7 bases). In germline, CDR1 is MNHEY, CDR2 SMNVEV (reference sequence). V gave up 6 bases and J gave up 3 bases, with 12 bases separating them. CDR3 size: 13 residues. The CDR3 region has the DNA TGTGCCAGCAGAAGGGGGGGGGACTACGAGCAGTACTTC. Translating gives CASRRGGDYEQYF.

The chain combines TRBV5-4 with TRBJ1-4; D unclear. Germline loops: CDR1 SGHNT, CDR2 YYREEE (reference sequence). V was pared by 3 bases and J by 3 bases, with 0 bases between. This CDR3 has 11 residues. As DNA, the CDR3 is TGTGCCAGCAGCTCTAATGAAAAACTGTTTTTT. Translating it yields CASSSNEKLFF.

This chain uses TRBV2 with TRBJ2-7; 10 bases match TRBD2. The germline V gene encodes CDR1 SNHLY and CDR2 FYNNEI. Germline trimming cut 6 bases from V and 2 bases from J; bases unmatched to any gene: 10. The CDR3 is 16 amino acids. CDR3: CASRGLAALDTYEQYF. In nucleotides, the CDR3 is TGTGCCAGCAGAGGACTAGCGGCTCTCGACACCTACGAGCAGTACTTC.

The J gene is TRBJ1-1, the V gene TRBV30; possible D gene TRBD1, 5 bases. CDR3 length: 14 amino acids. Trimming shortened V by 5 bases and J by 3 bases, and 16 bases separated the two germline ends. CDR1 and CDR2 (germline): GTSNPN, SVGIG (reference sequence). CDR3 amino acids: CAWSSGGEYTEAFF. The DNA of the CDR3 is TGTGCCTGGTCCAGTGGAGGGGAATACACTGAAGCTTTCTTT. Complete variable domain (other parts from reference TRBV30 and TRBJ1-1): SQTIHQWPATLVQPVGSPLSLECTVEGTSNPNLYWYRQAAGRGLQLLFYSVGIGQISSEVPQNLSASRPQDRQFILSSKKLLLSDSGFYLCAWSSGGEYTEAFFGQGTRLTVV.

As DNA, the CDR3 is TGTGCCAGCAGCTTAGAATGGGCGGAGAACTATGGCTACACCTTC. Translating gives CASSLEWAENYGYTF. The J gene is TRBJ1-2, the V gene TRBV11-2; D gene ambiguous. This CDR3 comprises 15 residues. Germline loops: CDR1 SGHAT, CDR2 FQNNGV. V was shortened by 0 bases and J by 2 bases, with 10 bases between the two germline ends.

The chain uses TRBV19 and TRBJ2-3; TRBD2 agrees at 8 bases. In germline, CDR1 is LNHDA, CDR2 SQIVND (reference sequence). This CDR3 contains 14 residues. V shed 5 bases, J shed 2 bases, and the junction held 3 bases outside the gene matches. CDR3 sequence reads: CASSLAGHTDTQYF. In nucleotides, the CDR3 is TGTGCCAGTAGTTTAGCGGGACACACAGATACGCAGTATTTT.

This rearrangement joins TRBV7-6 to TRBJ2-1; the match to TRBD1 covers 7 bases. Per germline, CDR1 SGHVS and CDR2 FNYEAQ. This CDR3 comprises 15 residues. Trimming removed 1 base from V and 4 bases from J; junction bases left unmatched: 4. The CDR3 sequence is CASSLDRGRYNEQFF. CDR3 DNA: TGTGCCAGCAGCTTAGACAGGGGAAGGTACAATGAGCAGTTCTTC.

This sequence joins TRBV6-4 and TRBJ2-5, with D possibly being TRBD1 (5 bases). The V end lost 7 bases, the J end lost 2 bases, and 17 bases lay between the germline ends. Germline CDR1 MRHNA, CDR2 SNTAGT. This CDR3 contains 15 residues. The CDR3 loop reads CASIYPRQKQETQYF. The CDR3 DNA sequence: TGTGCCAGCATTTACCCTCGACAGAAACAAGAGACCCAGTACTTC.

The chain recombines TRBV7-8 with TRBJ2-7, with D possibly being TRBD2 (5 bases). The germline CDR1 and CDR2 sequences are SGHVS and FQNEAQ. The V end lost 0 bases, the J end lost 2 bases, and 23 bases lay between the germline ends. The CDR3 has 19 amino acids. The CDR3: CASSLARYRVRVATYEQYF. The CDR3 DNA follows: TGTGCCAGCAGCTTAGCGAGATATCGGGTAAGAGTAGCGACCTACGAGCAGTACTTC.

J is TRBJ2-1 and V is TRBV28, with 7 nucleotides matching TRBD2. The germline CDR1 and CDR2 sequences are MDHEN and SYDVKM. V shed 7 bases and J 0 bases; nucleotides not matched to a gene: 9. This CDR3 spans 16 amino acids. CDR3 loop: CASTLLASSSYNEQFF. The CDR3 DNA reads TGTGCCAGCACCCTACTAGCGTCTAGCTCCTACAATGAGCAGTTCTTC.

V usage is TRBV5-4 and J usage is TRBJ2-1; possibly TRBD2 for D (6 bases). This CDR3 is built from 14 residues. V lost 2 bases to trimming and J lost 6 bases, with 12 bases between them. Germline V gene data show CDR1 as SGHNT and CDR2 as YYREEE (reference sequence). CDR3 nucleotides: TGTGCCAGCAGCTTTTGGGACTCCGTCAATGAGCAGTTCTTC. Translated, it gives CASSFWDSVNEQFF.

The chain joins TRBV14 to TRBJ1-1; D possibly corresponds to TRBD1 (5 bases). The V end was cut by 1 base, the J end by 8 bases, with 17 bases between. Germline V lookup: CDR1 SGHDN, CDR2 FVKESK. This CDR3 spans 15 amino acids. CDR3 in DNA: TGTGCCAGCAGCCAAGTGAACTTCGGGGCTCAAGAAGCTTTCTTT. Translating gives CASSQVNFGAQEAFF.